The rows below give T cell receptor beta chains drawn from one sample of a study of cytomegalovirus exposure and HLA in healthy donors. Here immunoSEQ multiplex PCR was the method, and the copy in TCRdb shows in-frame clones only, minus some. The data contain over 150,000 clones, approximately 84% of them singletons. The sequenced material came from PBMCs. The origin of the receptors is a girl under 18 in good health and CMV-seropositive. CDR3s include the opening cysteine and the closing phenylalanine or tryptophan. D genes are given only for firm matches. A row's size may be missing; if present it is once, few, many or a size class.

d_gene	v_gene	j_gene	abundance	CDR3aa	CDR3nt
-	TRBV27	TRBJ1-2	-	CASRGGVGRAPDYGYTF	TGTGCCAGCAGGGGGGGTGTGGGCAGGGCCCCTGACTATGGCTACACCTTC
-	TRBV6-1	TRBJ1-1	-	CASSVQGIGVNTEAFF	TGTGCCAGCAGTGTCCAGGGGATCGGGGTGAACACTGAAGCTTTCTTT
TRBD1	TRBV7-6	TRBJ1-1	-	CASSLGQGNTEAFF	TGTGCCAGCAGCTTAGGACAGGGGAACACTGAAGCTTTCTTT
-	TRBV30	TRBJ1-1	-	CAWSIATKSEAFF	TGTGCCTGGAGTATAGCGACAAAATCTGAAGCTTTCTTT
-	TRBV28	TRBJ2-7	-	CASSSYYEQYF	TGTGCCAGCAGTTCCTATTACGAGCAGTACTTC
-	TRBV19	TRBJ1-3	-	CASSRTLKGNTIYF	TGTGCCAGTAGCCGGACACTTAAAGGAAACACCATATATTTT
-	TRBV6-5	TRBJ2-1	-	CASSYSRSLNEQFF	TGTGCCAGCAGTTACTCGAGATCTCTCAATGAGCAGTTCTTC
-	TRBV13	TRBJ2-1	-	CASSHQGIREQFF	TGTGCCAGCAGCCATCAGGGTATCCGTGAGCAGTTCTTC
TRBD1	TRBV7-9	TRBJ1-1	-	CASSFGQVNTEAFF	TGTGCCAGCAGCTTCGGACAGGTGAACACTGAAGCTTTCTTT
-	TRBV4-2	TRBJ1-4	-	CASSQALAGTNEKLFF	TGTGCCAGCAGCCAAGCCCTGGCAGGGACTAATGAAAAACTGTTTTTT
-	TRBV4-1	TRBJ2-5	-	CASSQDPGVETQYF	TGCGCCAGCAGCCAAGATCCCGGGGTGGAGACCCAGTACTTC
-	TRBV5-1	TRBJ1-5	few	CASSLEGGANQPQHF	TGCGCCAGCAGCTTGGAAGGTGGGGCCAATCAGCCCCAGCATTTT
-	TRBV2	TRBJ1-2	-	CACTGSPYGYTF	TGTGCCTGCACAGGGTCGCCTTATGGCTACACCTTC
TRBD1	TRBV27	TRBJ1-1	-	CASSPRQGAKGVNTEAFF	TGTGCCAGCAGTCCCCGACAGGGGGCAAAGGGGGTGAACACTGAAGCTTTCTTT
-	TRBV7-9	TRBJ1-5	-	CASSLGTGLGEQPQHF	TGTGCCAGCAGCTTAGGGACGGGACTAGGGGAACAGCCCCAGCATTTT
TRBD1	TRBV7-3	TRBJ2-7	-	CASRKGQGVGEQYF	TGTGCCAGCAGAAAGGGACAGGGGGTAGGCGAGCAGTACTTC
-	TRBV4-2	TRBJ1-2	-	CASSQDKGDLGYTF	TGTGCCAGCAGCCAAGACAAGGGGGATTTGGGCTACACCTTC
-	TRBV29-1	TRBJ2-7	once	CSVESRGAYEQYF	TGCAGCGTTGAATCCAGGGGCGCCTACGAGCAGTACTTC
-	TRBV5-1	TRBJ1-2	-	CASSLHTRSDTVKTF	TGCGCCAGCAGCTTACATACCAGGTCGGACACTGTAAAAACCTTC
TRBD1	TRBV2	TRBJ1-5	-	CASTGTENQPQHF	TGTGCCAGCACGGGGACAGAGAATCAGCCCCAGCATTTT
TRBD1	TRBV6-5	TRBJ1-5	-	CASSPRQGGNQPQHF	TGTGCCAGCAGTCCTCGACAGGGAGGCAATCAGCCCCAGCATTTT
-	TRBV2	TRBJ1-5	-	CASSEENRLGNQPQHF	TGTGCCAGCAGTGAAGAGAACAGGTTGGGGAATCAGCCCCAGCATTTT
-	TRBV5-4	TRBJ2-3	-	CAMGGRTDTQYF	TGTGCCATGGGGGGGCGGACAGATACGCAGTATTTT